This T cell receptor (beta chain) was sequenced for a study of high-grade serous ovarian cancer treatment subgroups. Across the whole study: Samples averaged around 14,000 reads and some 7,500 unique TCR beta rearrangements.

Using immunoSEQ multiplex PCR, the repertoire was profiled, and TCRdb retains in-frame clones only, with some absent. The repertoire consists of tens of thousands of clones, with about 86% occurring once and the leading ten covering under 2.5%. In the case of this clone: As yet, its antigen is unknown.

This CDR3 has 12 residues. The V and J ends lost 4 bases and 13 bases, in that order; junction bases with no gene match: 7. Germline CDR1 SGHRS, CDR2 YFSETQ. The tumor samples were collected prior to definitive surgery or chemotherapy. The study, taken as a whole, reports: Repertoire similarity ranged roughly 0.11 to 0.8 between tumors of one patient. Clonal relatedness tracked neoantigen level, and by trend copy number and mutation load. Bulk tumor TCR sequencing gave no spatial information.

This sequence was found in a human donor with high-grade serous ovarian cancer. The sample consisted of tumor tissue. The rearrangement uses TRBV5-1 and TRBJ2-1, with 8 bases lining up with TRBD2. The CDR3 reads CASSPGTRVQFF. The DNA of the CDR3 is TGCGCCAGCAGCCCAGGGACTAGGGTCCAGTTCTTC.